In its sample, the clone carrying this T cell receptor (beta chain) is medium-sized. The antigen is not known. In the original processing: Clinicopathological groups differed in CDR3, with these differences serving to build a distant-metastasis classifier for papillary thyroid cancer. TCRdb reassembled clones from the PCR reads with MiXCR. These V and J calls originate from TCRdb's pipeline instead of the authors' own analysis. The table lists several thousand clones, under 15% of them singletons. The source of the sample is a study of metastatic and nonmetastatic thyroid tumors. On the study more broadly: Peripheral blood and tumor or nodule samples from malignant and benign thyroid patients were compared. Study-level points and caveats: Reported TCR beta diversity, measured in blood and tumor, was significantly higher for malignant thyroid tumors than for benign nodules.

Every patient was untreated before thyroid surgery. Sequencing was performed on blood. The receptor was isolated from a female donor with papillary thyroid cancer or a benign thyroid nodule (not recorded which). Some clones in this sample may be carry-over from other donors' samples.

CDR3 residues: CASSTPGLAVHYNEQFF. DNA for the CDR3: TGTGCCAGCAGTACCCCGGGACTAGCGGTACACTACAATGAGCAGTTCTTC. This sequence joins TRBV28 and TRBJ2-1, with 11 bases matching TRBD2. This CDR3 has 17 residues. Germline CDR1 and CDR2: MDHEN and SYDVKM. The V segment lost 5 bases and the J segment 3 bases; nucleotides outside the gene matches: 9.